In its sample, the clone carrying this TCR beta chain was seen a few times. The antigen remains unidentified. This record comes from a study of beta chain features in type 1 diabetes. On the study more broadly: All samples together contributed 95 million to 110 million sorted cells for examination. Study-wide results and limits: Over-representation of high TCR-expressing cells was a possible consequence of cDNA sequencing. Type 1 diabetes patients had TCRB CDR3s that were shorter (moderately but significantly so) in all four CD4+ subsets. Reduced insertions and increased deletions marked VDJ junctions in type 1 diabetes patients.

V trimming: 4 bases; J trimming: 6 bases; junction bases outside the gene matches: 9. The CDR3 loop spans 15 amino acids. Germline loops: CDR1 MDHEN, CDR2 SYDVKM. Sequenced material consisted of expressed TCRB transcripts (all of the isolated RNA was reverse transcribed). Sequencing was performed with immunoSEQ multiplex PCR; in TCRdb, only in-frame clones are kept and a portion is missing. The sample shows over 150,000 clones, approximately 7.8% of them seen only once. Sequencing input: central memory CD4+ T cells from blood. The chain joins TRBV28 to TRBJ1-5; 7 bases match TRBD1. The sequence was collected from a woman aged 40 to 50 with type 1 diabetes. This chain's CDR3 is CASSSPDRVAQPQHF. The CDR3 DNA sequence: TGTGCCAGCAGTTCCCCTGACAGGGTGGCTCAGCCCCAGCATTTT.